What follows is one T cell receptor beta chain and its context. Its antigen is still unknown. The 5'RACE method, run with constant-segment primers, produced TCR alpha and TCR beta cDNA libraries (carrying sample barcodes and UMIs). TCRdb analysed the 5' RACE reads with MiXCR anew, one entry per CDR3 protein. There are roughly 370,000 distinct CDR3 sequences in the sample; roughly 15% occur only once, and roughly a fifth lies in the top ten. The source of the sample is a study of T-cell memory formation after mild COVID-19. Broader study findings: There was a balanced CD4/CD8 profile in clones contracting day 15 to 85, and later expanders leaned CD4+. There were some responding clones in pre-infection memory, which suggested that cross-reactive memory had joined. Whether day 37 second-wave clones are SARS-CoV-2-specific was not confirmed.

The germline gives CDR1 SGHVS, CDR2 FQNEAQ. This CDR3 comprises 12 residues. Trimming cost V 0 bases and J 9 bases, with 9 bases left between them. This receptor was obtained from a man between 18 and 35 years old who had mild COVID-19 (a few samples of this study predate the infection). Cell type and time point are not known. Sequencing was done on a sample of PBMCs or a T cell subset sorted from them (not recorded which). The rearrangement joins TRBV7-8 to TRBJ2-7; no reliable D call. The CDR3 nucleotides read TGTGCCAGCAGCTTAGCTACAGAGGTGCAGTACTTC. Its translation is CASSLATEVQYF.